Listed below are T cell receptor beta chains from one sample, sequenced in a study of blood T cell repertoires in COVID-19. The method was immunoSEQ multiplex PCR; TCRdb's version includes in-frame clones alone and lacks a portion of them. This sample has fewer than 400,000 clones, with about 85% found just once. Sequenced material: peripheral blood. These receptor sequences come from a woman aged 18-29 years with acute or convalescent COVID-19. CDR3s include the opening cysteine and the closing phenylalanine or tryptophan. The order of the fields is D gene, clone size, J gene, V gene, CDR3 protein, CDR3 DNA. The D gene is left open where the match is weak. Rows may omit the clone size; those that give it use once, few, many or a size class.

D: TRBD1; size: NA; J: TRBJ1-5; V: TRBV19; CDR3: CATATGVSNQPQHF; DNA: TGTGCCACCGCAACAGGGGTTAGCAATCAGCCCCAGCATTTT
D: TRBD1; size: NA; J: TRBJ2-1; V: TRBV19; CDR3: CASMPGTGYNEQFF; DNA: TGTGCCAGTATGCCAGGGACAGGCTACAATGAGCAGTTCTTC
D: NA; size: NA; J: TRBJ2-1; V: TRBV19; CDR3: CASSARKGYNEQFF; DNA: TGTGCCAGTAGTGCCCGGAAGGGGTACAATGAGCAGTTCTTC
D: TRBD2; size: NA; J: TRBJ2-5; V: TRBV29-1; CDR3: CSAEDWGSSGRPQETQYF; DNA: TGCAGCGCTGAAGACTGGGGGTCTAGCGGGAGACCTCAAGAGACCCAGTACTTC
D: NA; size: NA; J: TRBJ1-1; V: TRBV9; CDR3: CASSAGDNMNTEAFF; DNA: TGTGCCAGCAGCGCCGGGGACAACATGAACACTGAAGCTTTCTTT
D: NA; size: NA; J: TRBJ2-2; V: TRBV6-2/TRBV6-3; CDR3: CASSYLPSGELFF; DNA: TGTGCCAGCAGTTACTTGCCCAGTGGGGAGCTGTTTTTT
D: TRBD1; size: NA; J: TRBJ1-2; V: TRBV7-9; CDR3: CASNVGQGLYGYTF; DNA: TGTGCCAGCAATGTGGGACAGGGACTCTATGGCTACACCTTC
D: NA; size: once; J: TRBJ2-7; V: TRBV29-1; CDR3: CSVEGTTEYEQYF; DNA: TGCAGCGTTGAAGGGACTACCGAGTACGAGCAGTACTTC
D: NA; size: once; J: TRBJ1-1; V: TRBV25-1; CDR3: CASSESFPGGNTEAFF; DNA: TGTGCCAGCAGTGAATCTTTTCCGGGGGGGAACACTGAAGCTTTCTTT
D: TRBD2; size: NA; J: TRBJ2-7; V: TRBV11-2; CDR3: CASSKEAGLQYEQYF; DNA: TGTGCCAGCAGCAAGGAAGCGGGGCTTCAATACGAGCAGTACTTC
D: NA; size: NA; J: TRBJ1-6; V: TRBV28; CDR3: CASSYGTGQNSPLHF; DNA: TGTGCCAGCAGTTACGGAACAGGACAGAATTCACCCCTCCACTTT
D: TRBD1; size: NA; J: TRBJ1-5; V: TRBV19; CDR3: CASGDRAYQPQHF; DNA: TGTGCCAGTGGAGACAGGGCATATCAGCCCCAGCATTTT
D: NA; size: NA; J: TRBJ2-3; V: TRBV10-1; CDR3: CASRDSELTDTQYF; DNA: TGCGCCAGCAGGGACAGCGAACTCACAGATACGCAGTATTTT
D: TRBD2; size: NA; J: TRBJ2-7; V: TRBV9; CDR3: CASSEASGSYEQYF; DNA: TGTGCCAGCAGCGAGGCTAGCGGGTCCTACGAGCAGTACTTC
D: NA; size: NA; J: TRBJ1-3; V: TRBV6-1; CDR3: CASSEKGKGGANLDTIYF; DNA: TGTGCCAGCAGTGAAAAGGGGAAGGGTGGCGCTAATCTAGACACCATATATTTT
D: TRBD2; size: NA; J: TRBJ2-5; V: TRBV9; CDR3: CASSPRTSGQETQYF; DNA: TGTGCCAGCAGCCCTAGGACTAGCGGACAGGAGACCCAGTACTTC
D: NA; size: NA; J: TRBJ1-5; V: TRBV5-3; CDR3: CARSLRGGTRNQPQHF; DNA: TGTGCCAGAAGCCTGCGCGGGGGGACGCGGAATCAGCCCCAGCATTTT
D: NA; size: NA; J: TRBJ1-3; V: TRBV6-5; CDR3: CASSHLGSSGNTIYF; DNA: TGTGCCAGCAGCCATCTGGGGAGCTCTGGAAACACCATATATTTT
D: NA; size: NA; J: TRBJ1-6; V: TRBV7-9; CDR3: CASSLVGVNSPLHF; DNA: TGTGCCAGCAGCTTGGTAGGAGTCAATTCACCCCTCCACTTT
D: NA; size: NA; J: TRBJ1-1; V: TRBV27; CDR3: CASSLAVPGVNTEAFF; DNA: TGTGCCAGCAGTTTAGCCGTACCAGGGGTAAACACTGAAGCTTTCTTT
D: NA; size: NA; J: TRBJ1-2; V: TRBV12-3/TRBV12-4; CDR3: CASSPAKDGGYTF; DNA: TGTGCCAGCAGTCCCGCAAAAGACGGGGGCTACACCTTC
D: NA; size: NA; J: TRBJ2-1; V: TRBV28; CDR3: CASSSGLPTYEQFF; DNA: TGTGCCAGCAGCTCAGGACTGCCTACGTATGAGCAGTTCTTC
D: NA; size: NA; J: TRBJ1-2; V: TRBV30; CDR3: CAWSVSRFYGYTF; DNA: TGTGCCTGGAGTGTAAGCAGGTTCTATGGCTACACCTTC
D: NA; size: NA; J: TRBJ1-1; V: TRBV10-3; CDR3: CAISQGPEAFF; DNA: TGTGCCATCAGTCAGGGGCCTGAAGCTTTCTTT
D: TRBD2; size: NA; J: TRBJ2-5; V: TRBV7-9; CDR3: CASSLALSGVMETQYF; DNA: TGTGCCAGCAGCTTAGCGCTGAGCGGGGTAATGGAGACCCAGTACTTC